A single T cell receptor beta chain is shown here with its context. Its antigen is unidentified. Relative to the germline gene, one junction end is altered; a read error may explain this. The CDR3 totals 13 residues. Germline CDR1 is SGHRS and CDR2 is YFSETQ. This sample is drawn from a study of T cell responses to AZD1222 COVID-19 vaccine. Findings and caveats of the study: Spike as a whole was targeted by vaccine-associated CD4 TCRs, dominant at 160-218 and 743-854.

Using immunoSEQ multiplex PCR, the repertoire was profiled, and TCRdb retains in-frame clones only, with some absent. The sample records about 6,100 clones, more than 75% being singletons. Sequences were derived from peripheral blood, sampled 28 days after the second AZD1222 dose. This clonotype was sampled from an adult who received the AZD1222 COVID-19 vaccine. The V gene is TRBV5-1, the J gene TRBJ2-3, with D possibly called TRBD1 or TRBD2 (5 bases each). For the CDR3, the DNA is TGCGCCAGCAGCTTGGAAAGTGAGCGAAGAGGGGATTTT. As protein: CASSLESERRGDF.